This T cell receptor beta chain stems from a study of T cells in tuberculosis. Trimming took off 5 bases at V and 2 bases at J, with 13 bases between the two ends. The length of the CDR3 is 14 residues. From germline, CDR1 is MDHEN and CDR2 SYDVKM. Whole-study findings and limits: Smaller alpha distances in active tuberculosis partly reflected shorter CDR3-alpha lengths.

Time point in this sample: new active TB diagnosis, blood taken before or within 7 days of starting treatment. Comment on this clone: Its target is not known.

The repertoire was sequenced with immunoSEQ multiplex PCR; TCRdb's copy has only in-frame clones and lacks some. The repertoire includes about 50,000 clones, roughly 96% of them detected once, and more than 1.3% sits in the top ten. The input for sequencing was PBMCs, taken at tuberculosis diagnosis. The TCR originated in an adult with tuberculosis. This chain connects TRBV28 to TRBJ2-7; a weak D match, TRBD1 (6 bases). This CDR3 is CASSAGAPPYEQYF. CDR3 nucleotides: TGTGCCAGCAGTGCAGGGGCACCCCCCTACGAGCAGTACTTC.